Following are 8 T cell receptor beta chains from one sample sequenced in a study of siplizumab effects on memory and regulatory T cells. The table came from immunoSEQ multiplex PCR; TCRdb's copy has only in-frame clones and leaves some out. Of around 100,000 clones in the sample, about 91% were seen once. Specimen: CD4+ T cells sorted from blood. These TCRs come from a human donor in good health. Some clones in this sample may be carry-over from other donors' samples.

This clone was detected once. This chain joins TRBV4-2 and TRBJ2-1, with 9 bases aligning to TRBD2. Germline V gene data show CDR1 as LGHNA and CDR2 as YNFKEQ. The CDR3 runs 16 residues. J was trimmed by 7 bases and V by 0 bases; bases with no gene match: 7. CDR3 region: CASSQDAAGGRNEQFF. The CDR3 DNA reads as TGTGCCAGCAGCCAAGATGCGGCGGGAGGGCGTAATGAGCAGTTCTTC.

The chain joins TRBV6-5 to TRBJ1-3, with no clear D. V lost 4 bases and J lost 0, with 10 bases in between. The CDR3 covers 15 residues. CDR1 and CDR2 (germline): MNHEY, SVGAGI. CDR3 coding DNA: TGTGCCAGCAGTTCGACACGGGTCTCTGGAAACACCATATATTTT. Protein sequence: CASSSTRVSGNTIYF.

This chain connects TRBV7-2 to TRBJ1-5; TRBD1 matches 7 bases. V was pared by 0 bases and J by 5 bases, with 1 base of the junction left unmatched. The CDR3 runs to 14 residues. Germline CDR1 SGHTA, CDR2 FQGNSA. The CDR3 coding sequence is TGTGCCAGCAGCTTAGCAGGGGGCTATCAGCCCCAGCATTTT. This encodes CASSLAGGYQPQHF. The full variable domain, with the rest looked up from reference TRBV7-2 and TRBJ1-5, is GAGVSQSPSNKVTEKGKDVELRCDPISGHTALYWYRQSLGQGLEFLIYFQGNSAPDKSGLPSDRFSAERTGGSVSTLTIQRTQQEDSAVYLCASSLAGGYQPQHFGDGTRLSIL.

This clone came up once. The V call is TRBV25-1, the J call TRBJ2-2; weak D call: TRBD2 (5 bases). CDR3 size: 13 residues. Per the germline V gene, CDR1 is MGHDK and CDR2 is SYGVNS. The V end was cut by 6 bases, the J end by 3 bases, with 8 bases between. In DNA form, the CDR3 reads TGTGCCAGCAGGGAGGAGTACACCGGGGAGCTGTTTTTT. Protein: CASREEYTGELFF.

This chain uses TRBV4-2 with TRBJ2-3, with 8 nucleotides matching TRBD2. V shed 0 bases, J shed 5 bases, and the junction held 13 bases outside the gene matches. The CDR3 extends over 18 amino acids. The germline V gene has CDR1 LGHNA and CDR2 YNFKEQ. The CDR3 sequence: CASSQDRQSGGQGDTQYF. The CDR3 DNA follows: TGTGCCAGCAGCCAAGATCGGCAGTCGGGAGGGCAGGGAGATACGCAGTATTTT.

This clone was recorded once. The chain recombines TRBV28 with TRBJ2-3; 15 nucleotides align to TRBD2. J was trimmed by 1 base and V by 10 bases; bases with no gene match: 6. The CDR3 contains 16 residues. Germline CDR1 reads MDHEN; CDR2 reads SYDVKM. The CDR3 loop reads CATGGLAGGGTDTQYF. The CDR3, as DNA: TGTGCCACCGGGGGACTAGCGGGAGGCGGCACAGATACGCAGTATTTT.

In this sample, this clone turned up once. The rearrangement links TRBV27 to TRBJ2-2; tentatively, D is TRBD1 or TRBD2 (5 bases each). Trimming removed 5 bases from V and 6 bases from J, with 19 bases in between. Per the germline V gene, CDR1 is MNHEY and CDR2 is SMNVEV (reference sequence). The CDR3 is 16 amino acids. CDR3 region: CASSRQGVNYPGELFF. The CDR3 DNA sequence: TGTGCCAGCAGTCGGCAGGGAGTTAATTATCCCGGGGAGCTGTTTTTT.

The chain joins TRBV7-8 to TRBJ1-4; D may be TRBD1 (6 bases). Germline V lookup: CDR1 SGHVS, CDR2 FQNEAQ. The CDR3 runs 16 residues. Trimming stripped 1 base from V and 7 bases from J, with 16 bases between. CDR3 amino acids: CASSLGLQGFGEKLFF. The CDR3 DNA follows: TGTGCCAGCAGCTTAGGACTACAGGGCTTTGGTGAAAAACTGTTTTTT.